This T cell receptor (beta chain) originates from a study of T cell responses to AZD1222 COVID-19 vaccine (dated by TCRdb to the early 2020s). Some background on the complete study: Because spike-specific TCR depth and breadth did not differ between the two schedules, AZD1222 recipients who got a second dose at roughly 4 weeks were pooled with those who got a second dose at roughly 12 weeks. Trial participants were enrolled into age subgroups of 18-55, 56-69 and 70-plus years, which contained roughly 150, 30 and 60 TCR-sequenced participants, respectively. TCR sequencing was performed for over 230 trial participants, of whom about 200 were given two doses of AZD1222 and around 25 were given two doses of MenACWY control vaccine.

What the authors observed across the whole study: Epitopes outside the regions mutated in the B.1.351 and B.1.1.7 variants were reportedly recognized by nearly half of the unique spike-specific TCRs. Participants were mostly white British and included more females than males, and it was suggested by the authors that clonal diversity may have been underestimated. After two AZD1222 doses, spike-specific TCR breadth and depth were significantly higher than at day 0 and than in MenACWY recipients. In the small 56-69-year group, the increase in depth fell short of significance, most likely because of low power. No day 14 peak-response samples were available, so repertoires were characterized only after the peak T cell response. Conclusions about previously exposed vaccinees are limited, since just five or six AZD1222 recipients were seropositive for SARS-CoV-2 at baseline. The whole spike protein was spanned by vaccine-associated CD4 TCRs, and dominant responses were seen in regions 160-218 and 743-854.

The time point label, read with the paper, signifies: baseline before first vaccination. Samples from vaccinated people were obtained from the UK trials COV001 and COV002, which included a single-blind randomized controlled phase 2/3 trial of AZD1222 (ChAdOx1 nCoV-19) in healthy adults. For TCRbeta chain sequencing, PBMC samples from trial participants were taken at day 0 and at day 28 after the second dose. The CDR3 regions of human TCRbeta chains were analyzed by immunosequencing. On the authors' methods: TCRs in the repertoires were matched against a reference library of SARS-CoV-2-specific TCRs that had been generated with the MIRA antigen-specificity platform. Breadth was defined as the fraction of unique TCRs that were SARS-CoV-2-associated, and depth was defined as the fraction of total T cells that were SARS-CoV-2-associated. Using the MIRA data, every spike-specific TCR was mapped to the spike region that the TCR reacted to and assigned to either a CD4 or a CD8 class. Log10-transformed breadth and depth values were compared by one-way ANOVA with Sidak's multiple comparisons tests. The clones in this table, taken by TCRdb from immuneACCESS, are in-frame only. Not every clone is retained; where verified, under half of the shortfall comes from an unresolved V gene, and the cause of the rest is unknown. Clonal size and the V and J genes are those of that table, whereas D and trimming came from the DNA. The sample table records 150,000 to 200,000 clones; roughly 93% of these occur just once. The ten biggest clones cover approximately 9.6% of the sample.

Ends trimmed: V by 5 bases, J by 1 base; bases unmatched to a gene: 7. Looking up the germline V gene yields CDR1 MDHEN and CDR2 SYDVKM. The CDR3 measures 16 amino acids from cysteine to phenylalanine. Only CDR3 DNA is held: 48 bases, read in frame from base 1. A remark on this clone: The specificity of this receptor is unknown. Base qualities were left out, and no much larger clone turns up one base away.

The material was peripheral blood, obtained on day 0 of AZD1222 vaccination. This clonotype was obtained from an adult in good health. The chain uses TRBV28 and TRBJ2-7; a stretch of 11 junction bases matches TRBD2. The DNA sequence is as follows: TGTGCCAGCAGTCTCGCCAGACTAGCGGGATCCTACGAGCAGTACTTC. Translated, this is CASSLARLAGSYEQYF.